Each of the 32 T cell receptor beta chains below was sequenced from the same sample in a study of vaccination and CD4 T cells after COVID-19. These receptors are not linked to any known antigen. As to treatment: approximately 9-day PBMC culture with coronavirus spike peptide pools or control peptides (ViraFEST assay). The Oncomine TCR Beta short-read assay sequenced DNA from cultured CD4+ T cells. One entry per CDR3 protein results from TCRdb running MiXCR on the PCR reads. The sample includes about 9,200 distinct CDR3 sequences, over 45% of them seen just once. Input material: CD4+ T cells from blood, cultured in vitro. These receptors all stem from a human donor who had recovered from COVID-19.

This clonotype came up a few times. The CDR3 spells CSAIFQTEAFF. The CDR3 DNA sequence: TGCAGTGCTATATTCCAGACTGAAGCTTTCTTT. V gene TRBV20-1 combines with J gene TRBJ1-1; no firm D call. With 4 bases removed from V and 5 bases from J, the gap between germline ends came to 8 bases. From germline, CDR1 is DFQATT and CDR2 SNEGSKA (reference sequence). CDR3 length equals 11 residues.

V usage is TRBV11-3 and J usage is TRBJ2-3; 12 nucleotides match TRBD1. The CDR3 loop spans 15 amino acids. CDR1 and CDR2 (germline): SGHNT, YENEEA. V was pared by 5 bases and J by 10 bases, with 10 bases of the junction left unmatched. CDR3 in DNA: TGTGCCAGCAGCCGTTCCGGGACAGGGGGCAAGCCGCAGTATTTT. It codes for CASSRSGTGGKPQYF.

CDR3 in DNA: TGCGCCAGCAGTGAGCAGGGAGTGAACACTGAAGCTTTCTTT. Its protein is CASSEQGVNTEAFF. V gene TRBV10-1 combines with J gene TRBJ1-1; the D gene is possibly TRBD1 (5 bases). With 2 bases removed from V and 0 bases from J, the gap between germline ends came to 7 bases. CDR3 length equals 14 residues. Germline values: CDR1 WNHNN, CDR2 SYGVQD (reference sequence).

The V and J genes are TRBV4-2 and TRBJ2-4; D gene uncertain. The CDR3 spans 13 residues. Germline values: CDR1 LGHNA, CDR2 YNFKEQ. Trimming stripped 1 base from V and 6 bases from J, with 7 bases between. CDR3 in amino acids: CASSQGNGNIQYF. CDR3 nucleotides: TGTGCCAGCAGCCAAGGTAACGGAAACATTCAGTACTTC.

The gene calls are TRBV19 and TRBJ2-1, with 10 nucleotides matching TRBD2. From germline, CDR1 is LNHDA and CDR2 SQIVND (reference sequence). The CDR3 runs to 17 residues. After removal of 3 bases from V and 0 bases from J, the junction contained 5 bases not matched to a gene. For the CDR3, the DNA is TGTGCCAGTAGTATGGGACTAGCGCTCAGCTCCTACAATGAGCAGTTCTTC. It encodes CASSMGLALSSYNEQFF.

This clonotype was observed a handful of times. The chain combines TRBV6-1 with TRBJ2-1; 9 bases agree with TRBD2. The trim removed 7 bases at V and 3 bases at J, leaving 7 bases unmatched. The CDR3 covers 15 residues. Germline V CDR1 and CDR2: MNHNS, SASEGT. The CDR3 here is CASNSLAGHYNEQFF. The CDR3 region has the DNA TGTGCCAGCAACTCCCTAGCGGGGCACTACAATGAGCAGTTCTTC.

This rearrangement joins TRBV21-1 to TRBJ2-5; the tabulated D call, TRBD2, remains unverified against the DNA. TRBV21-1 is termed a pseudogene. This CDR3 is 18 amino acids long. The CDR3 DNA reads as TGTGCCAGCAGCACACTGCGAGGGACTCGCCTATCTCAAGAGACCCAGTACTTC. The encoded protein is CASSTLRGTRLSQETQYF.

The chain links TRBV5-1 to TRBJ2-7; no reliable D call. The CDR3 is made up of 15 amino acids. CDR1 and CDR2 (germline): SGHRS, YFSETQ. V lost 5 bases and J lost 2, with 17 bases in between. The CDR3 DNA follows: TGCGCCAGCAGACGCGTGGGCAGTGACGCCTACGAGCAGTACTTC. Its protein is CASRRVGSDAYEQYF.

V and J are TRBV7-8 and TRBJ1-1, with TRBD1 matching over 8 bases. The CDR3 totals 15 residues. Germline trimming cut 3 bases from V and 3 bases from J; bases unmatched to any gene: 6. CDR1 and CDR2 from the germline V gene are SGHVS and FQNEAQ. In DNA form, the CDR3 reads TGTGCCAGCAGCTTCAGGACAGGGCCGGACACTGAAGCTTTCTTT. Translated: CASSFRTGPDTEAFF.

CDR3 in amino acids: CSATGPITVTDTQYF. The CDR3 region has the DNA TGCAGTGCTACCGGGCCGATAACCGTCACAGATACGCAGTATTTT. The chain has TRBV20-1 and TRBJ2-3; unclear D gene. Germline CDR1 DFQATT, CDR2 SNEGSKA (reference sequence). Trimming removed 4 bases from V and 2 bases from J, with 16 bases in between. The CDR3 runs 15 residues.

The J gene is TRBJ1-5, the V gene TRBV28; D unclear. Trimming left V 2 bases short and J 0 bases short, with 8 bases between. This CDR3 is built from 15 residues. Germline CDR1 is MDHEN and CDR2 is SYDVKM. DNA for the CDR3: TGTGCCAGCAGTTTAGCGTCCCTTAGCAATCAGCCCCAGCATTTT. This codes for CASSLASLSNQPQHF.

The gene calls are TRBV19 and TRBJ2-2; D remains unclear. Trimming took off 5 bases at V and 5 bases at J, with 9 bases between the two ends. Germline assignment: CDR1 LNHDA and CDR2 SQIVND (reference sequence). The CDR3 is 13 residues long. CDR3 loop: CASSHRETGELFF. DNA of the CDR3: TGTGCCAGTAGTCATAGGGAAACCGGGGAGCTGTTTTTT.

V gene TRBV7-3 combines with J gene TRBJ2-1; TRBD2 agrees at 7 bases. The CDR3 is 13 amino acids. J was trimmed by 10 bases and V by 5 bases; bases with no gene match: 8. Germline V lookup: CDR1 SGHTA, CDR2 FQGTGA. In DNA form, the CDR3 reads TGTGCCAGCAGCCAAACGCGGGAGAGAGAGCAGTTCTTC. Protein sequence: CASSQTREREQFF.

The V call is TRBV20-1, the J call TRBJ1-5, with TRBD1 as a possible D gene (5 bases). Trimming pared 0 bases from V and 4 bases from J, leaving 16 bases between. The CDR3 covers 16 residues. Germline V lookup: CDR1 DFQATT, CDR2 SNEGSKA (reference sequence). The CDR3 sequence is CSARDHGTDTNQPQHF. The CDR3, as DNA: TGCAGTGCTAGAGATCACGGGACTGATACGAATCAGCCCCAGCATTTT.

The gene calls are TRBV7-8 and TRBJ1-1, with 8 bases that match TRBD1. J lost 6 bases, V lost 4 bases, and 13 bases had no gene match. The CDR3 spans 16 residues. Germline assignment: CDR1 SGHVS and CDR2 FQNEAQ. CDR3 amino acids: CASSSQGAGLTSEAFF. For the CDR3, the DNA is TGTGCCAGCAGCTCGCAGGGGGCAGGGTTAACGTCTGAAGCTTTCTTT. Combining the CDR3 with reference TRBV7-8 and TRBJ1-1 gives the whole variable domain GAGVSQSPRYKVAKRGQDVALRCDPISGHVSLFWYQQALGQGPEFLTYFQNEAQLDKSGLPSDRFFAERPEGSVSTLKIQRTQQEDSAVYLCASSSQGAGLTSEAFFGQGTRLTVV.

The chain links TRBV6-2 or TRBV6-3 to TRBJ2-7; 10 nucleotides line up with TRBD2. Germline V gene lookup returns CDR1 MNHEY and CDR2 SVGEGT. This CDR3 has 13 amino acids. The junction had 5 bases not matched to a gene; V was cut back by 7 bases and J by 5 bases. The CDR3 DNA follows: TGTGCCAGCATTGCTAGCGGGAGCCACGAGCAGTACTTC. It translates to CASIASGSHEQYF.

This clonotype was seen more than once but under ten times. The rearrangement joins TRBV6-2 or TRBV6-3 to TRBJ2-5, with 10 bases identical to TRBD2. The germline gives CDR1 MNHEY, CDR2 SVGEGT. The CDR3 length is 13 residues. Germline trimming cut 5 bases from V and 7 bases from J; bases unmatched to any gene: 4. For the CDR3, the DNA is TGTGCCAGCAGTCAAGGACTAGCGGTGACCCAGTACTTC. This codes for CASSQGLAVTQYF.

The gene calls are TRBV20-1 and TRBJ2-7, with TRBD1 identical over 11 bases. Unmatched junction bases numbered 9, after V lost 6 bases and J lost 2 bases. Germline V gene lookup returns CDR1 DFQATT and CDR2 SNEGSKA (reference sequence). This CDR3 has 15 amino acids. CDR3 in DNA: TGCAGTGCCTCGCCCGGGACAGGGGGTACCTACGAGCAGTACTTC. It is translated as CSASPGTGGTYEQYF.

The chain has TRBV20-1 and TRBJ1-3, with a possible D match to TRBD1 (5 bases). Looked up from germline, CDR1 is DFQATT and CDR2 is SNEGSKA (reference sequence). The CDR3 extends over 21 amino acids. The ends were cut back, 2 bases at V and 0 bases at J, with 29 bases in the middle. The CDR3 nucleotides read TGCAGTGCTAGAAGGGAGTTAGCGGGGGACCCTAAAGAATACTCTGGAAACACCATATATTTT. Translated, it gives CSARRELAGDPKEYSGNTIYF.

This chain links TRBV12-5 with TRBJ1-1; D unclear. Looked up from germline, CDR1 is LGHNT and CDR2 is FRNRAP. The CDR3 sequence is 16 residues long. V was trimmed by 0 bases and J by 0 bases, leaving 11 bases between them. Here the CDR3 reads CASGLVSGVMNTEAFF. For the CDR3, the DNA is TGTGCTAGTGGTTTGGTATCTGGGGTCATGAACACTGAAGCTTTCTTT.

DNA of the CDR3: TGTGCCAGCAGTGAAAACTCACCCCTCCACTTT. It yields the protein CASSENSPLHF. The chain links TRBV6-1 to TRBJ1-6; D unclear. Germline CDR1 and CDR2: MNHNS and SASEGT. V was trimmed by 2 bases and J by 10 bases, leaving 3 bases between them. CDR3 size: 11 residues.

V gene TRBV28 combines with J gene TRBJ2-7; no clear D. The CDR3 runs 13 residues. Germline CDR1 is MDHEN and CDR2 is SYDVKM. V lost 4 bases, J lost 4 bases, and 11 bases lay in between. This CDR3 is CASSSLRRYEQYF. The CDR3 region has the DNA TGTGCCAGCAGTTCCCTCCGTAGGTACGAGCAGTACTTC. Full variable domain (remainder filled in from reference TRBV28 and TRBJ2-7): DVKVTQSSRYLVKRTGEKVFLECVQDMDHENMFWYRQDPGLGLRLIYFSYDVKMKEKGDIPEGYSVSREKKERFSLILESASTNQTSMYLCASSSLRRYEQYFGPGTRLTVT.

The chain combines TRBV6-1 with TRBJ1-2; 10 bases fit TRBD1. CDR3 length equals 12 residues. V dropped 6 bases and J dropped 11; count of bases not matched to a gene: 6. CDR1 is MNHNS, CDR2 SASEGT, per germline. The CDR3 DNA reads as TGTGCCAGCAGCCTTAGGACAGGGGGATACACCTTC. Translation: CASSLRTGGYTF.

Within the sample, this clonotype is medium-sized (0.01 to 0.1%). V gene TRBV20-1 combines with J gene TRBJ1-5, with 7 bases fitting TRBD1. This CDR3 has 14 amino acids. The germline CDR1 and CDR2 sequences are DFQATT and SNEGSKA (reference sequence). With 7 bases clipped from V and 3 bases from J, the junction kept 9 bases outside the gene matches. CDR3 sequence reads: CSVGDREFNQPQHF. CDR3 DNA sequence: TGCAGTGTTGGAGACAGGGAGTTCAATCAGCCCCAGCATTTT.

V gene TRBV7-9 combines with J gene TRBJ1-1, with 10 positions matching TRBD1. This CDR3 spans 13 amino acids. CDR1 and CDR2 from the germline V gene are SEHNR and FQNEAQ (reference sequence). V lost 6 bases and J lost 11; bases outside the gene matches: 9. The CDR3 nucleotides read TGTGCCAGCAGTCCGGGACAGGGGCGTCGGGCTTTCTTT. Protein: CASSPGQGRRAFF. The full variable domain, completed using reference TRBV7-9 and TRBJ1-1, is DTGVSQNPRHKITKRGQNVTFRCDPISEHNRLYWYRQTLGQGPEFLTYFQNEAQLEKSRLLSDRFSAERPKGSFSTLEIQRTEQGDSAMYLCASSPGQGRRAFFGQGTRLTVV.

This chain connects TRBV6-1 to TRBJ2-7; possible D gene TRBD1, 6 bases. This CDR3 has 15 residues. The V and J ends lost 5 bases and 2 bases respectively, with 16 bases between them. Germline V lookup: CDR1 MNHNS, CDR2 SASEGT. The CDR3 sequence: CASSTSGTPAYEQYF. The CDR3 coding sequence is TGTGCCAGCAGTACCTCCGGGACACCCGCCTACGAGCAGTACTTC.

This clonotype was counted a few times. This sequence joins TRBV11-3 and TRBJ1-1; D gene ambiguous. CDR3 size: 12 residues. Germline V gene data show CDR1 as SGHNT and CDR2 as YENEEA. V gave up 5 bases and J gave up 5 bases, with 9 bases separating them. The CDR3 DNA reads TGTGCCAGCAGCCCCTTGAGTACTGAAGCTTTCTTT. Amino acids: CASSPLSTEAFF.

This chain connects TRBV24-1 to TRBJ2-3; D ambiguous. V was clipped by 5 bases and J by 6 bases, with 11 bases between them. Germline CDR1 and CDR2: KGHDR and SFDVKD. The CDR3 extends over 13 amino acids. The CDR3 sequence: CATSGDSRDTQYF. The CDR3 DNA reads as TGTGCCACCAGTGGTGATTCAAGGGATACGCAGTATTTT.

This clonotype occurred a few times. The genes are TRBV6-1 and TRBJ1-1; D call uncertain. The CDR3 runs to 12 residues. The V gene's germline CDR1 is MNHNS and CDR2 SASEGT. The V gene lost 6 bases and the J gene lost 0 bases, with 5 bases spanning the gap. The CDR3 DNA reads as TGTGCCAGCAGGGGCTTGAACACTGAAGCTTTCTTT. Its protein is CASRGLNTEAFF.

The chain joins TRBV11-2 to TRBJ1-1, with unresolved D. The CDR3 has 15 residues. Per germline, CDR1 SGHAT and CDR2 FQNNGV. V lost 5 bases and J lost 3, with 16 bases in between. Written as DNA, the CDR3 is TGTGCCAGCAGCCCCCCGGCGGGCGTCTACACTGAAGCTTTCTTT. This codes for CASSPPAGVYTEAFF.

The chain has TRBV7-6 and TRBJ2-3, with D hard to call. The CDR3 has 13 amino acids. The V gene lost 5 bases and the J gene lost 7 bases, with 13 bases spanning the gap. CDR1 and CDR2 from the germline V gene are SGHVS and FNYEAQ. In nucleotides, the CDR3 is TGTGCCAGCAGCACCTCTACATTAAATACGCAGTATTTT. It specifies CASSTSTLNTQYF.

This clonotype was recorded a few times. J is TRBJ1-1 and V is TRBV20-1; 7 bases agree with TRBD1. Germline CDR1 reads DFQATT; CDR2 reads SNEGSKA (reference sequence). V lost 3 bases and J lost 5; bases outside the gene matches: 0. The CDR3 has 11 residues. As DNA, the CDR3 is TGCAGTGCTAGCAGGGGGACTGAAGCTTTCTTT. It codes for CSASRGTEAFF.